A single sample is the source of the 7 T cell receptor beta chains below, sequenced in a study of technical replicates of blood from a few donors. Method: immunoSEQ multiplex PCR; TCRdb's copy keeps in-frame clones and lacks some. The sample lists tens of thousands of clones, around 95% seen once, with approximately 0.26% in the top ten. The specimen sequenced was T cells isolated from PBMCs. The source is a human donor in good health.

The chain employs TRBV10-3 and TRBJ2-7, with D unclear. The CDR3 consists of 12 residues. Trimming took 5 bases from V and 2 from J, leaving 7 bases between them. Germline CDR1 reads ENHRY; CDR2 reads SYGVKD. Written as DNA, the CDR3 is TGTGCCATCAGTAACTATACCTACGAGCAGTACTTC. It encodes CAISNYTYEQYF.

The rearrangement uses TRBV27 and TRBJ1-1, with D perhaps matching TRBD1 (6 bases). With 2 bases removed from V and 4 bases from J, the gap between germline ends came to 8 bases. This CDR3 has 13 amino acids. The germline V gene has CDR1 MNHEY and CDR2 SMNVEV (reference sequence). The CDR3 region has the DNA TGTGCCAGCAGTTTAGGACAGATCACTGAAGCTTTCTTT. Its protein is CASSLGQITEAFF.

This clone was observed a single time. The chain combines TRBV6-5 with TRBJ2-2; TRBD2 matches 7 bases. Germline V CDR1 and CDR2: MNHEY, SVGAGI. This CDR3 comprises 15 residues. J gave up 6 bases and V 0 bases, and 4 bases lay outside the gene matches. The CDR3 reads CASSYSAGEAGELFF. For the CDR3, the DNA is TGTGCCAGCAGTTACTCGGCGGGGGAAGCCGGGGAGCTGTTTTTT.

This chain links TRBV2 with TRBJ1-2; 12 nucleotides match TRBD1. Per germline, CDR1 SNHLY and CDR2 FYNNEI. The CDR3 has 14 residues. V lost 8 bases to trimming and J lost 3 bases; unmatched junction nucleotides: 4. DNA for the CDR3: TGTGCCAGCGCAGGGACAGGGGGCGACTATGGCTACACCTTC. Translation gives CASAGTGGDYGYTF.

The rearrangement uses TRBV5-6 and TRBJ2-5, with a possible D match to TRBD1 (5 bases). The CDR3 totals 13 residues. Trimming took off 0 bases at V and 4 bases at J, with 7 bases between the two ends. Germline V gives CDR1 SGHDT, CDR2 YYEEEE. The CDR3 nucleotides read TGTGCCAGCAGCTTGGGAACAGGAGAGACCCAGTACTTC. Translated: CASSLGTGETQYF. Using reference TRBV5-6 and TRBJ2-5 for the parts outside the CDR3, the full variable domain is DAGVTQSPTHLIKTRGQQVTLRCSPKSGHDTVSWYQQALGQGPQFIFQYYEEEERQRGNFPDRFSGHQFPNYSSELNVNALLLGDSALYLCASSLGTGETQYFGPGTRLLVL.

In nucleotides, the CDR3 is TGTGCCATCAAACAGGGGGCGACTAATGAAAAACTGTTTTTT. This sequence encodes CAIKQGATNEKLFF. This rearrangement joins TRBV7-9 to TRBJ1-4, with 9 bases fitting TRBD1. This CDR3 is built from 14 residues. With 10 bases clipped from V and 2 bases from J, the junction kept 5 bases outside the gene matches. Germline CDR1 and CDR2: SEHNR and FQNEAQ (reference sequence).

This chain connects TRBV30 to TRBJ2-7; 8 nucleotides align to TRBD2. Germline V gene lookup returns CDR1 GTSNPN and CDR2 SVGIG (reference sequence). The V and J ends lost 2 bases and 4 bases, in that order; junction bases with no gene match: 10. The CDR3 has 15 amino acids. As DNA, the CDR3 is TGTGCCTGGAGTCAATATCGGGGGGGCGGGTACGAGCAGTACTTC. Residues: CAWSQYRGGGYEQYF. Full variable domain (rest looked up from reference TRBV30 and TRBJ2-7): SQTIHQWPATLVQPVGSPLSLECTVEGTSNPNLYWYRQAAGRGLQLLFYSVGIGQISSEVPQNLSASRPQDRQFILSSKKLLLSDSGFYLCAWSQYRGGGYEQYFGPGTRLTVT.